This T cell receptor (beta chain) was identified during a study of early T cells in non-severe SARS-CoV-2 infection. Study overall: With bulk RNA from unsorted whole blood as input, sequencing yielded unpaired chains. Study-wide results and limits: Sequences matched to VDJdb favored anti-spike CD8 responses, while private and CD4 specificities were missed.

Comments on this clonotype: Its matching antigen is unknown.

Germline-derived CDR1 and CDR2 are DFQATT and SNEGSKA (reference sequence). The CDR3 is 12 amino acids. V dropped 6 bases and J dropped 4 bases, with 10 bases sitting between them. As part of library construction, unique molecular identifiers were attached to individual cDNA molecules. TCRdb itself ran the 5' RACE reads through MiXCR, one entry per CDR3 protein. This table holds approximately 90,000 distinct CDR3 sequences, over 9.5% found once. The TCR comes from an adult who was a healthcare worker with PCR-confirmed SARS-CoV-2 infection or an uninfected control (not recorded which). V and J are TRBV20-1 and TRBJ2-1; D gene unclear. The source material was whole blood, sampled at baseline. CDR3 DNA sequence: TGCAGTGCAAGTAAAGCTTACAATGAGCAGTTCTTC. Encoded protein: CSASKAYNEQFF.